The entry below describes one TCR beta chain. This entry comes from a study of T-cell memory formation after mild COVID-19. MiXCR, applied by TCRdb to the 5' RACE reads, yields one record per CDR3 protein. In the table there are roughly 150,000 distinct CDR3 sequences, almost 25% of which are singletons. From germline, CDR1 is SNHLY and CDR2 FYNNEI. The CDR3 has 15 residues. The germline V and J ends were trimmed by 3 bases and 0 bases, with 10 bases remaining between them. This sequence joins TRBV2 and TRBJ2-3, with a tentative D call TRBD2 (6 bases). The sequence came from an adult woman who had mild COVID-19 (a few samples of this study predate the infection). Cell type and time point are not known. Material for sequencing was PBMCs or a T cell subset sorted from them (not recorded which). CDR3 loop: CASSDYGTSTDTQYF. The CDR3 DNA sequence: TGTGCCAGCAGTGATTATGGGACTAGCACAGATACGCAGTATTTT.